The 5 T cell receptor beta chains presented below share a single source sample, sequenced in a study of cytotoxic CD8 clonotypes in ibrutinib-treated CLL. The data were produced by immunoSEQ multiplex PCR, yet TCRdb's version contains in-frame clones alone and is incomplete. Of approximately 150,000 clones listed, approximately 80% are singletons. Sequences were derived from PBMCs, sampled after 24 months of ibrutinib treatment. These TCRs come from a human donor with chronic lymphocytic leukemia.

This chain uses TRBV4-3 with TRBJ2-1; 10 bases line up with TRBD2. The CDR3 totals 17 residues. CDR1 is LGHNA, CDR2 YSLEER, per germline. Unmatched junction bases numbered 7, after V lost 0 bases and J lost 5 bases. CDR3 amino acids: CASSQDPVAGGDNEQFF. In DNA form, the CDR3 reads TGCGCCAGCAGCCAAGATCCCGTAGCGGGAGGTGACAATGAGCAGTTCTTC.

The chain couples TRBV5-1 to TRBJ2-5, with TRBD1 as a possible D gene (6 bases). The V and J ends lost 2 bases and 7 bases respectively, with 18 bases between them. The CDR3 extends over 15 amino acids. Germline V gene lookup returns CDR1 SGHRS and CDR2 YFSETQ. The CDR3 region is CASSLQGDKFGTQYF. For the CDR3, the DNA is TGCGCCAGCAGCTTACAGGGAGACAAATTCGGGACCCAGTACTTC. The whole variable domain, filled in from reference TRBV5-1 and TRBJ2-5, reads KAGVTQTPRYLIKTRGQQVTLSCSPISGHRSVSWYQQTPGQGLQFLFEYFSETQRNKGNFPGRFSGRQFSNSRSEMNVSTLELGDSALYLCASSLQGDKFGTQYFGPGTRLLVL.

The chain joins TRBV9 to TRBJ2-3; D call uncertain. V was clipped by 0 bases and J by 4 bases, with 15 bases between them. There are 16 residues in the CDR3. The germline V gene has CDR1 SGDLS and CDR2 YYNGEE. CDR3 bases: TGTGCCAGCAGCGTAGAAATGGTGCTCGGCGCAGATACGCAGTATTTT. Its translation is CASSVEMVLGADTQYF.

This chain joins TRBV5-1 and TRBJ2-7; tentative D call: TRBD1 (6 bases). V was trimmed by 4 bases and J by 3 bases, leaving 8 bases between them. The germline V gene has CDR1 SGHRS and CDR2 YFSETQ. The CDR3 has 12 residues. CDR3 amino acids: CASSVDSYEQYF. The CDR3, as DNA: TGCGCCAGCAGCGTGGACAGCTACGAGCAGTACTTC.

The rearrangement joins TRBV4-1 to TRBJ1-5; no definite D call. Germline loops: CDR1 MGHRA, CDR2 YSYEKL. V lost 0 bases, J lost 0 bases, and 12 bases lay in between. This CDR3 contains 17 residues. CDR3 loop: CASSQDERAYSNQPQHF. The CDR3 DNA reads TGCGCCAGCAGCCAAGATGAAAGGGCGTATAGCAATCAGCCCCAGCATTTT.